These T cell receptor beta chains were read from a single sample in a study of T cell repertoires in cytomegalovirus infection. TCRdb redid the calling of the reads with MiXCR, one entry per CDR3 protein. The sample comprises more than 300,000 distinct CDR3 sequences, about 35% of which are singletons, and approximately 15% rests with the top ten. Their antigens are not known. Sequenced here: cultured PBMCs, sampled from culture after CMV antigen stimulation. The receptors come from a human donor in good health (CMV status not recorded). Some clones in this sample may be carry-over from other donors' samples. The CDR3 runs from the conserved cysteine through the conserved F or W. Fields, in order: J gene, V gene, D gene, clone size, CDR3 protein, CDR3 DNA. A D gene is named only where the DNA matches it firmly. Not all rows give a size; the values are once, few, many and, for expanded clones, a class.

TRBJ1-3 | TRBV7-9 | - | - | CASSPSAGNTIYF | TGTGCCAGCAGCCCCAGCGCTGGAAACACCATATATTTT
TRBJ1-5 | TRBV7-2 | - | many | CASSLTALLSNQPQHF | TGTGCCAGCAGTTTAACCGCCCTATTGAGCAATCAGCCCCAGCATTTT
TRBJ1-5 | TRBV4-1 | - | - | CASSTGADGNQPQHF | TGTGCCAGCAGCACCGGGGCGGATGGCAATCAGCCCCAGCATTTT
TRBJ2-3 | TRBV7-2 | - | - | CASSPPWDYTDTQYF | TGTGCCAGCAGCCCGCCCTGGGATTACACAGATACGCAGTATTTT
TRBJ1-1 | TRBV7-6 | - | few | CASSLGSGDPKNTEAFF | TGTGCCAGCAGCTTAGGGTCCGGGGACCCCAAGAACACTGAAGCTTTCTTT
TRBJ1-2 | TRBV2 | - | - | CASNALGLGYGYTF | TGTGCCAGCAACGCCCTAGGCCTGGGCTATGGCTACACCTTC
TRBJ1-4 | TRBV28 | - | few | CASSHRQTSNEKLFF | TGTGCCAGCAGTCATCGACAGACGTCTAATGAAAAACTGTTTTTT
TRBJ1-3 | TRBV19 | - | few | CASNFRDNGNTIYF | TGTGCCAGCAACTTCCGGGACAACGGAAACACCATATATTTT
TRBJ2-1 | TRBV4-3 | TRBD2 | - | CASSQDLLASGREKF | TGCGCCAGCAGCCAAGATTTGTTGGCTAGCGGGAGGGAGAAGTTC
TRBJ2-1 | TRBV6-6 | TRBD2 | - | CASSYGGGRDEQFF | TGTGCCAGCAGTTACGGGGGCGGGAGGGATGAGCAGTTCTTC
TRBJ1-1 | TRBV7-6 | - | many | CASSSPLENTEAFF | TGTGCCAGCAGCTCCCCCCTGGAGAACACTGAAGCTTTCTTT
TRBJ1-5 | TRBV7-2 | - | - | CASSLDGTHNNNQSQHF | TGTGCCAGCAGCTTGGACGGAACCCACAATAACAATCAGTCCCAGCATTTT
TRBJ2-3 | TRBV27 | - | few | CASSLPTSTDTQYF | TGTGCCAGCAGTCTCCCTACTAGCACAGATACGCAGTATTTT
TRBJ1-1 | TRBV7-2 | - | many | CASSPHRAVTEAFF | TGTGCCAGCAGCCCCCACAGGGCTGTCACTGAAGCTTTCTTT
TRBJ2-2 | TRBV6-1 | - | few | CASSEKYPQSGELFF | TGTGCCAGCAGTGAAAAATATCCCCAGTCCGGGGAGCTGTTTTTT
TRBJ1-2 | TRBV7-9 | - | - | CASSSDGLQNYGYTF | TGTGCCAGCAGCTCGGACGGACTTCAGAACTATGGCTACACCTTC
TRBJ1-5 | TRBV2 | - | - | CASVERGASNQPQHF | TGTGCCAGCGTGGAAAGGGGGGCAAGCAATCAGCCCCAGCATTTT
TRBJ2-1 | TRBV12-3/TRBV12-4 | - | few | CASSTVRGNSYNEQFF | TGTGCCAGCAGTACAGTTAGGGGGAACTCCTACAATGAGCAGTTCTTC
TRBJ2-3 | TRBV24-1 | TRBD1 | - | CATSVGTGGTDTQYF | TGTGCCACCAGTGTCGGTACAGGGGGCACAGATACGCAGTATTTT
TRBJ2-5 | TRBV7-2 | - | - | CASSFQGGNQETQYF | TGTGCCAGCAGCTTTCAGGGGGGGAACCAAGAGACCCAGTACTTC